A single T cell receptor (beta chain) is shown here with its context. Its binding antigen is unknown. Qualities for individual bases were not recorded, and no much larger clone is one base off. This sample is part of a study of cytomegalovirus exposure and HLA in healthy donors (dated by TCRdb to about 2017). Regarding the study in general: In an earlier analysis of some 610 of the donors, around 290 Gb of sequence data and roughly 100 million unique TCR beta sequences from 180 million or so T cells were reported. An early release covering roughly 640 HLA-typed donors comprised approximately 290 gigabases of sequencing data and approximately 80 million unique TCR sequences. Among the approximately 400 genotyped donors, approximately 81% belonged to the genetic ancestry cluster associated with self-reported Caucasian donors. The aim of the study was to test whether cataloging public T cell receptors could identify signatures of past pathogen exposure. The T cell repertoires of some 700 subjects were profiled by immunosequencing and related to cytomegalovirus serostatus. In addition to the first cohort of several hundred subjects, a separate validation cohort of 120 different subjects was used. To predict cytomegalovirus infection status, the study combined high-throughput TCR immunosequencing, statistical association of individual TCRs with disease status, and machine learning. A later analysis re-examined previously published TCR beta repertoires from roughly 650 donors and added high-resolution HLA genotyping to investigate patterns of TCR occurrence. Rather than drawing on any new phenotypic data, the later analysis identified candidate immune exposures from TCR beta sequences and the way those sequences occurred across donors. To decide whether each TCR beta V gene segment behaved as functional or pseudogenic, an earlier analysis of nearly 600 of the donors relied on high-throughput TCR beta sequencing. Donor age, sex, ethnicity and CMV serostatus were compiled together with the repertoire data. A later genetic analysis used genome-wide SNP genotypes for about 60% of the 666 donors, treating that subset as a discovery cohort. Every repertoire in the discovery cohort had been generated on one and the same sequencing platform. Class I and class II HLA loci were covered by the typing at four-digit resolution. The number of typed donors differed by locus: about 629-630 for A, B, C, DRB1 and DQB1; approximately 530 for DQA1; about 600 for DPA1; and about 470 for DPB1. Because of strong linkage in the cohort, 4 to 6 DR-DQ haplotypes were treated as single units for association and clustering. Among roughly 400 genotyped donors of the cohort, an average of around 240,000 unique TCR beta nucleotide sequences were sequenced per donor, around 20% of them non-productive. The research as a whole found: For the cohort, immune exposure information was limited to CMV serostatus. In an earlier analysis of around 600 of the donors, most TCR beta V segments appeared in productive rearrangements about 87% or about 30% of the time, broadly matching IMGT annotations. At a false discovery rate of 0.05, a later analysis linked 16,951 TCR beta sequences to specific HLA alleles. In a later genetic analysis, fewer N-insertions in productive TCRs were reported among donors in an Asian-associated ancestry cluster than the approximately 710-donor mean. Correlated functional status among segregating V segments might be attributable to linkage disequilibrium, but an unknown experimental factor could not be ruled out. In vitro tests confirmed that a few of the cytomegalovirus-associated TCR beta chains recognize cytomegalovirus antigens. Roughly uniform sequencing depth across donors was assumed in presence/absence analyses, although this assumption may not hold. In a later analysis, HLA-associated TCR beta chains showed more clonal expansion and lower generation probabilities than non-associated chains that were equally common. It was suggested by the authors that the approach could potentially be generalized to other disease states and immunological phenotypes. In a later analysis, TCR association rates were found to vary across HLA loci, with the most associated TCRs seen for DRB1 alleles and the fewest for HLA-C alleles. A further reported finding was that TCR beta sequences accurately predicted the HLA-A and HLA-B alleles for most subjects in the first cohort. Most TCR sequences were observed very rarely across donors, whereas some public TCRs were present in many individuals. A cluster of highly shared sequence variants was judged likely to represent a technical artifact of the sequencing pipeline. Because HLA typing was missing for some donors at each locus, association tests included only the typed subset. A total of 164 TCR beta chains were listed by the study as associated with cytomegalovirus. In a later analysis, most CMV-associated TCR beta chains were found to appear HLA-restricted, with HLA associations seemingly driven largely by CMV exposure. An association between a missense DCLRE1C variant and V-gene and J-gene trimming of TCR beta chains was found in a later genetic analysis and replicated in an independent cohort. According to a later analysis, parvovirus B19, influenza, CMV and Epstein-Barr virus appeared linked to several top co-occurrence clusters. Cytomegalovirus status was reported to be diagnosed by the classifier with high specificity and sensitivity in both the original and validation cohorts. The cohort was sequenced for TCR beta chains only, and without alpha or paired-chain data the features that could be detected were limited. Some IMGT-functional V segments, including TRBV6-2 and TRBV6-3, could not be told apart with the 87-base-pair reads, so those segments were excluded. When HLA alleles, especially DR and DQ, strongly co-occurred, TCR associations were difficult to assign to individual alleles. The earlier analysis of approximately 560 of the donors excluded fewer than 20 rarely observed V segments, including chromosome 9 orphons, because counts were too low.

The library was generated by the immunoSEQ multiplex PCR assay. The multiplex PCR relied on a mix of 60 forward primers for TCR Vbeta segments and 13 reverse primers for TCR Jbeta segments. Amplification of the CDR3 region of rearranged TCR beta genes was performed with a multiplex PCR assay on genomic DNA. On the Illumina HiSeq System, the amplified TCR beta libraries were sequenced as 87-base-pair reads. For the original study's pipeline: In a later analysis, tens of millions of unique TCR beta chains were counted across the roughly 700 repertoires, and roughly 11 million of these chains were shared by at least two donors. Raw reads were error-corrected and collapsed into unique sequences with a nearest-neighbor algorithm that merged closely related sequences to remove PCR and sequencing errors. CDR3 sequences were aligned to IMGT reference sequences to assign V, D and J gene segments. Each retained sequence needed at least a six-nucleotide match to both a V gene segment and a J gene segment. Rearrangements were classified as productive when the CDR3 lacked stop codons and remained in frame with V and J, and all other rearrangements were classified as non-productive. CDR3 was defined by IMGT convention, running from the second conserved V-encoded cysteine to the conserved J-encoded phenylalanine. In an earlier analysis of around 540 of the donors, sequences lacking an unambiguous match to a single V gene segment were excluded. An earlier analysis of approximately 590 of the donors called V segments functional above 56.7% productive rearrangements and segregating when the between-donor standard deviation exceeded 5%. A statistical classification framework was developed to diagnose cytomegalovirus status using the catalog of TCR beta chain sequences. V and J gene assignment, in a later analysis, came from comparing TCR nucleotide sequences with IMGT/GENE-DB human TR gene sequences. The TCRdist pipeline was used in a later analysis to assign CDR3 sequences and most-parsimonious VDJ recombination scenarios. A later analysis defined each TCR beta chain by its CDR3 amino acid sequence plus V-gene family, and excluded reads lacking a unique V-gene family. In a later analysis, 450 to 600 highly shared, low-generation-probability nucleotide sequences were removed to address suspected cross-contamination and a sequencing artifact. A later analysis calculated a clonal expansion index for each public chain from normalized within-repertoire ranks of inferred template counts. In a later analysis, generation probabilities were computed using a VDJ recombination model fitted to out-of-frame rearrangements, and the results were checked against IGoR. A later analysis scored TCR-TCR, TCR-HLA and TCR-CMV co-occurrence with hypergeometric tests, applying a repertoire-size bias correction to TCR pairs. False discovery rates were estimated in a later analysis by permuting HLA or CMV assignments 20 times. In a later analysis, co-occurring TCRs were grouped using DBSCAN, and TCRdist sequence similarity was added for clustering within HLA-allele-positive subsets. Repertoires with fewer than 30,000 or more than 120,000 public chains, plus five repertoires with anomalous nucleotide sharing, were excluded from co-occurrence clustering. TCRdb retrieved this table from immuneACCESS and kept in-frame rearrangements only. Not all clones are present; in checked studies, unresolved V genes account for under half, and no reason is known for the remainder. V, J and clone size were drawn from that table, and D and trimming were deduced from the DNA. Counted in this sample were 55,000 to 75,000 clones; approximately 87% of them appeared once. The ten most abundant clones make up around 1.5% of the sample.

The germline V gene (reference sequence) supplies CDR1 LNHDA and CDR2 SQIVND. V loses 4 bases of germline sequence and J loses 4 bases, and the interval between the two ends is 7 bases. Counted from cysteine to phenylalanine, this CDR3 has 12 amino acids. CDR3 DNA is the only sequence kept; it has 36 bases, read in frame from the first base. In total, approximately 690 healthy bone marrow donors made up the cohort. Cohort members were all nominally healthy when sampled, although unrecorded immune exposures were likely present. The donor tested CMV seronegative and was one of the 352 seronegative cohort members. Each donor provided a peripheral blood sample, and peripheral blood mononuclear cells were used for TCR beta sequencing. The Qiagen DNeasy Blood Extraction Kit was used to extract genomic DNA from the blood cell samples.

The receptor comes from a man between 18 and 35 years old in good health and CMV-seronegative. Material for sequencing was PBMCs. The sequence links TRBV19 to TRBJ1-2; the D gene remains uncertain. The sequence in DNA is TGTGCCAGTAGTAGTAGTAGCTATGGCTACACCTTC. It specifies CASSSSSYGYTF.